Listed here is a single TCR beta chain. Original analysis: Cell counts per sample came from amplifying reference gene primers. Sequenced by immunoSEQ multiplex PCR; TCRdb stores in-frame clones only, minus some. The DNA was the basis for D and trimming; V, J and clone size are from that table. The profile shows 75,000 to 90,000 clones, 90% of them singletons. Seattle-derived patients entered the study during active infection and were followed longitudinally. This sample stems from a study of blood T cell repertoires in COVID-19. Across the study: Sources were T cells, B-cell-depleted T cells, or PBMCs; the material itself was cDNA or gDNA.

Germline CDR1 and CDR2: SGHRS and YFSETQ. The CDR3 has 14 residues. With 4 bases clipped from V and 4 bases from J, the junction kept 7 bases outside the gene matches. The receptor was derived from a man aged 18-30 years with COVID-19, enrolled during active disease. This rearrangement joins TRBV5-1 to TRBJ1-2; 7 bases fit TRBD1. The material sequenced was peripheral blood. CDR3 coding DNA: TGCGCCAGCAGCCCAACGGGACAGACCTATGGCTACACCTTC. The encoded protein is CASSPTGQTYGYTF. The whole variable domain, remainder taken from reference TRBV5-1 and TRBJ1-2, is KAGVTQTPRYLIKTRGQQVTLSCSPISGHRSVSWYQQTPGQGLQFLFEYFSETQRNKGNFPGRFSGRQFSNSRSEMNVSTLELGDSALYLCASSPTGQTYGYTFGSGTRLTVV.